Reported below is one TCR beta chain. Antigen unknown. The data originate from a study of CD8+CD57+ T cells in acquired aplastic anemia. Across the study: Across the sorted CD4+ and CD8+ cells, DNA amounts averaged approximately 3.1 ug. Where healthy donors were concerned, CD4+ cells averaged approximately 11 million reads. The study's findings and limits: Researchers reported that CD8+ Simpson's diversity was not significantly different in patients versus controls. About 29 CD8+ CDR3 sequences occurred in both the patients and the controls.

V was shortened by 3 bases and J by 9 bases, with 15 bases between the two germline ends. The CDR3 runs to 14 residues. CDR1 and CDR2 (germline): DFQATT, SNEGSKA (reference sequence). For CDR3 and TCR beta VDJ profiling, genomic DNA was the template used. TCRdb processed the reads anew with MiXCR; each CDR3 protein has one entry. The sample lists roughly 130,000 distinct CDR3 sequences, around 48% seen once, with 2.5% to 3% in the top ten. This receptor was identified in a human donor in good health, serving as a control. J is TRBJ1-6 and V is TRBV20-1; unclear D gene. What was sequenced was sorted CD4+, CD8+, or CD8+CD57+ T cells (not recorded which) from PBMCs. The CDR3 sequence is CSARVSGNGSPLHF. The CDR3 coding sequence is TGCAGTGCTAGGGTGAGCGGGAACGGTTCACCCCTCCACTTT.